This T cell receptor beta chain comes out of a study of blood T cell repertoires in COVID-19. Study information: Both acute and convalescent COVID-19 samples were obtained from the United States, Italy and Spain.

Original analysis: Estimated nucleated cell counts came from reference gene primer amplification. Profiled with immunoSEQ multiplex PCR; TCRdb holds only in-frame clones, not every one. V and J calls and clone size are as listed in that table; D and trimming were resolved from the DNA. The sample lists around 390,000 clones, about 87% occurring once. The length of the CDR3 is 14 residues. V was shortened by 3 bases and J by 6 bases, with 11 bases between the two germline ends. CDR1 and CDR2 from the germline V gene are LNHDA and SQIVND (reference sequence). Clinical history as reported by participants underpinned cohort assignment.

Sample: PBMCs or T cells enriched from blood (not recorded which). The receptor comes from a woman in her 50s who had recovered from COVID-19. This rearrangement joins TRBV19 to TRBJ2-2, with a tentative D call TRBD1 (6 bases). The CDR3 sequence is CASSMHRVAGELFF. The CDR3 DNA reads TGTGCCAGTAGTATGCACAGGGTGGCCGGGGAGCTGTTTTTT.